This T cell receptor beta chain was recovered during a study of PD-1 blockade in classical Hodgkin lymphoma. Study-level results: Exclusion was applied to patients who started nivolumab under 1 year after ASCT. Before treatment, TCR diversity in newly diagnosed patients was reportedly lower than in healthy donors.

This CDR3 is 14 amino acids long. Germline-derived CDR1 and CDR2 are SGHTS and YDEGEE. Trimming removed 4 bases at V and 8 bases at J, with 18 bases between. Data came from immunoSEQ multiplex PCR; TCRdb stores just in-frame clones and leaves some out. The sample contains about 5,000 clones, 79% of which appear only once. This clone was seen a single time. Its cognate antigen is unknown. Time point: cycle 4 day 1 (C4D1), after 6 weeks of nivolumab. The patients all showed relapse after autologous stem cell transplantation, while their brentuximab vedotin exposure varied. By magnetic negative selection, CD4+ T cells were purified from thawed PBMCs.

The sequences come from CD4+ T cells from blood, collected before the fourth cycle of nivolumab. This clonotype was obtained from a human donor with classical Hodgkin lymphoma. The chain combines TRBV5-8 with TRBJ1-2, with unresolved D. As DNA, the CDR3 is TGTGCCAGCAGCCTGGGTCCGGGCTTGAGGGGCTACACCTTC. It encodes CASSLGPGLRGYTF. The whole variable domain, filled in from reference TRBV5-8 and TRBJ1-2, reads EAGVTQSPTHLIKTRGQQATLRCSPISGHTSVYWYQQALGLGLQFLLWYDEGEERNRGNFPPRFSGRQFPNYSSELNVNALELEDSALYLCASSLGPGLRGYTFGSGTRLTVV.